This TCR beta chain was sequenced in a study of a mutant IDH1 vaccine in newly diagnosed glioma. Study-level background: Commencement of vaccination occurred 4-6 weeks following radiotherapy alone, or concurrently with temozolomide cycles.

TCRdb keeps only in-frame clones here, not all; method: immunoSEQ multiplex PCR. The profile covers about 60,000 clones, with about 81% appearing a single time and 7% to 8.5% taken by the ten largest. Per the germline V gene, CDR1 is PRHDT and CDR2 is FYEKMQ (reference sequence). Deletions cut 3 bases from V and 2 bases from J, with 4 bases between. The CDR3 sequence is 12 residues long. Sample time point: week 5, during vaccination. Doses consisted of 300 ug of mutant IDH1 20-mer peptide each, paired with topical imiquimod. Each astrocytoma in the donors was new, WHO grade 3 or 4, IDH1-mutant and ATRX-lost. As regards this clone: Its antigen is undetermined.

This chain connects TRBV13 to TRBJ1-2, with unresolved D. The specimen was PBMCs, collected from a glioma patient whose treatment included an IDH1 peptide vaccine. The sequence was obtained from a woman between 45 and 65 years old with glioma. The CDR3 DNA sequence: TGTGCCAGCAGCTTGAGGAACTATGGCTACACCTTC. Its protein is CASSLRNYGYTF.